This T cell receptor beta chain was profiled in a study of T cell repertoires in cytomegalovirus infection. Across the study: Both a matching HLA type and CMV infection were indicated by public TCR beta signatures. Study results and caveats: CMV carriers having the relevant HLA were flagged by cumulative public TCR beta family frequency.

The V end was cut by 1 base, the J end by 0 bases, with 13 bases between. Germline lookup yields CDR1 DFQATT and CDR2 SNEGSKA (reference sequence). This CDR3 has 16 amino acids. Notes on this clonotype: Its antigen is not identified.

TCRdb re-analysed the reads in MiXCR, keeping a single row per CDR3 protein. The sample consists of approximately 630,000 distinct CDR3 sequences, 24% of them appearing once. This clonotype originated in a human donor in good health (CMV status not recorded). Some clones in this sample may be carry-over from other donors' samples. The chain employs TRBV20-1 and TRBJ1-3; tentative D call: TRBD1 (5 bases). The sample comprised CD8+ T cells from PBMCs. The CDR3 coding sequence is TGCAGTGCTAGAGGCGGCAGGGAGGACTCTGGAAACACCATATATTTT. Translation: CSARGGREDSGNTIYF.